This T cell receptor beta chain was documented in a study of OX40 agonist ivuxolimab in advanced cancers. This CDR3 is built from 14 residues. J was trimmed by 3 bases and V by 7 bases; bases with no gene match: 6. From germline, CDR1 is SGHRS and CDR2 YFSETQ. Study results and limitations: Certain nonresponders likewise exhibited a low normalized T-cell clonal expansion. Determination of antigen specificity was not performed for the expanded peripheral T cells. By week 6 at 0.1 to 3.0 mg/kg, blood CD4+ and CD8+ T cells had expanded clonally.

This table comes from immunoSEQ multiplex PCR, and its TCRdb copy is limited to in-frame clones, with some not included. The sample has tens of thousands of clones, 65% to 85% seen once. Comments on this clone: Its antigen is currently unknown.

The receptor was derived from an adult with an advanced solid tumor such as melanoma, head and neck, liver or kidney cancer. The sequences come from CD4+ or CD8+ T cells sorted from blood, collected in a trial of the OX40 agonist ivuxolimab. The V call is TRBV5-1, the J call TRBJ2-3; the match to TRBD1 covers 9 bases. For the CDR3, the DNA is TGCGCCAGCGGATCGACAGGGGGGACAGATACGCAGTATTTT. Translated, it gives CASGSTGGTDTQYF.